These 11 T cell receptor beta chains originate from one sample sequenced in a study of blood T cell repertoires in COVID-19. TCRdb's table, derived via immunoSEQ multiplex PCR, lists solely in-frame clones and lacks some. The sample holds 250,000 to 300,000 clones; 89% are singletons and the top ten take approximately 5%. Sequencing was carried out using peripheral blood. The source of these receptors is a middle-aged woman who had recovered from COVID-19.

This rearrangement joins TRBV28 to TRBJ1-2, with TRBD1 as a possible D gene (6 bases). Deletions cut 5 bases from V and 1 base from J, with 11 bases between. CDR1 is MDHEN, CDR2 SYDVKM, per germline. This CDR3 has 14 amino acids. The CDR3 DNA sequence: TGTGCCAGCAGTGCAACAGGGATTAACTATGGCTACACCTTC. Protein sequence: CASSATGINYGYTF.

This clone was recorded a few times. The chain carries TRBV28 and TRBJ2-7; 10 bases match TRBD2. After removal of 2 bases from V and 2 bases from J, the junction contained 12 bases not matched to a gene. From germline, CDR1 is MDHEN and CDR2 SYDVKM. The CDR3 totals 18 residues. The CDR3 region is CASSLTFSSGSPPYEQYV. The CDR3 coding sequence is TGTGCCAGCAGTTTAACTTTCTCTAGCGGGAGTCCCCCCTACGAGCAGTACGTC.

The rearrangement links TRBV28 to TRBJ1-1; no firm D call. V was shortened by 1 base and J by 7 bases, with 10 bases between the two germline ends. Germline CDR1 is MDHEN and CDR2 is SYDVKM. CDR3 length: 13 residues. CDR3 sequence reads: CASSLFQQSEAFF. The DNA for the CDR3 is TGTGCCAGCAGTTTATTCCAACAGAGTGAAGCTTTCTTT.

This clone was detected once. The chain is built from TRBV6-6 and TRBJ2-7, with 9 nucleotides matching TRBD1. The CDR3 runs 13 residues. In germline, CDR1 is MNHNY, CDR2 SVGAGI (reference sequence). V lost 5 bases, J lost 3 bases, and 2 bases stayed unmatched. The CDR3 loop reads CASSQTGGYEQYF. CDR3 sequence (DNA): TGTGCCAGCAGTCAGACAGGGGGCTACGAGCAGTACTTC.

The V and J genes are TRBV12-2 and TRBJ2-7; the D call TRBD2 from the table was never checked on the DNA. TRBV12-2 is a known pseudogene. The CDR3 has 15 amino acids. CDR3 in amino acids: CASRLAIGTLFEQYF. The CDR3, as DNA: TGTGCAAGTCGCTTAGCGATCGGGACTCTCTTCGAGCAGTACTTC.

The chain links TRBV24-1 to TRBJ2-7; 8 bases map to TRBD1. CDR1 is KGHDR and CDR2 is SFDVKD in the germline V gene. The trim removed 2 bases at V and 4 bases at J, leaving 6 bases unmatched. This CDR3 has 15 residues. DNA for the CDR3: TGTGCCACCAGTGATTCGACAGGGGTGTTATACGAGCAGTACGTC. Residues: CATSDSTGVLYEQYV.

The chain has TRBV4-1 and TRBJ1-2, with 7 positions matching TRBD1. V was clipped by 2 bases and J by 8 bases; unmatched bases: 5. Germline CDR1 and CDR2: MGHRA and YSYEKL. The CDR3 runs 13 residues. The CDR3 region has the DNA TGCGCCAGCAGCCAAACAGGGGTTGGGGGCTACACCTTC. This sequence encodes CASSQTGVGGYTF.

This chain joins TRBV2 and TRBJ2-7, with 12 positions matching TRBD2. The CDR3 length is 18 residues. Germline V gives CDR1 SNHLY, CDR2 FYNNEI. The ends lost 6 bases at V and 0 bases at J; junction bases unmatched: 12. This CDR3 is CASSLGLAGRLSSYEQYV. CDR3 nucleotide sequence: TGTGCCAGCAGCTTGGGACTAGCGGGCCGCCTTAGCTCCTACGAGCAGTACGTC.

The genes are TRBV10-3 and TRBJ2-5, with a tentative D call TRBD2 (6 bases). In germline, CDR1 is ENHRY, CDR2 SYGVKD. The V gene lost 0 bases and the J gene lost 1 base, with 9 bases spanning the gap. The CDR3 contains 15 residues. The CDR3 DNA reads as TGTGCCATCAGTGAGTCTGGGGGGATCCAAGAGACCCAGTACTTC. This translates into CAISESGGIQETQYF.

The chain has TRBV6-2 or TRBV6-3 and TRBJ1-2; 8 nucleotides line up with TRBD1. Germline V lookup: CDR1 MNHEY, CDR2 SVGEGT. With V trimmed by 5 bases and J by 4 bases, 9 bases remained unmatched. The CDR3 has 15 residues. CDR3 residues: CASSRGQDDGYGYTF. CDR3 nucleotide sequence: TGTGCCAGCAGTCGGGGACAGGATGACGGCTATGGCTACACCTTC.

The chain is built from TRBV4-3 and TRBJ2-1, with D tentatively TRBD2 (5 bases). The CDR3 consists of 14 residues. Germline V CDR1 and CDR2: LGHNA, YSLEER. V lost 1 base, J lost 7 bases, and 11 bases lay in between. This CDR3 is CASSQAWTENEQFF. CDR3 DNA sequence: TGCGCCAGCAGCCAAGCTTGGACTGAAAATGAGCAGTTCTTC.